Below are 3 T cell receptor beta chains sequenced from a single sample in a study of T cells after yellow fever vaccination. TCRdb re-called the 5' RACE reads through MiXCR, storing one row per CDR3 protein. The sample yields about 49,000 distinct CDR3 sequences, about 7.4% seen once. Sample: CD8+ T cells sorted from PBMCs, taken roughly 15 days after the first yellow fever vaccination. The receptor source for this set is a man between 18 and 35 years old who received the YFV17D yellow fever vaccine.

This chain joins TRBV5-6 and TRBJ2-3; D could derive from TRBD1 or TRBD2 (6 bases each). The V end lost 5 bases, the J end lost 0 bases, and 13 bases lay between the germline ends. Germline values: CDR1 SGHDT, CDR2 YYEEEE. The CDR3 spans 15 residues. CDR3 sequence: CASRKRGRSTDTQYF. As DNA, the CDR3 is TGTGCCAGCAGGAAACGGGGGCGAAGCACAGATACGCAGTATTTT.

The chain links TRBV10-3 to TRBJ2-3; the D is unclear. Germline-derived CDR1 and CDR2 are ENHRY and SYGVKD. This CDR3 has 12 residues. Trimming took off 0 bases at V and 4 bases at J, with 2 bases between the two ends. Here the CDR3 reads CAISESPDTQYF. The CDR3 bases are TGTGCCATCAGTGAGTCCCCAGATACGCAGTATTTT.

This clonotype has more than one count but fewer than ten. The DNA for the CDR3 is TGTGCCAGCAGTTCACTCTGGGGGGGGCGTACAGATACGCAGTATTTT. Its translation: CASSSLWGGRTDTQYF. V usage is TRBV27 and J usage is TRBJ2-3, with D possibly TRBD2 on 7 matching bases. There are 16 residues in the CDR3. The V gene lost 4 bases and the J gene lost 3 bases, with 17 bases spanning the gap. Germline CDR1 and CDR2: MNHEY and SMNVEV (reference sequence).